Sequencing of this TCR beta chain was carried out in a study of blood T cell repertoires in COVID-19. V lost 2 bases and J 3 bases, leaving 4 bases between the germline ends. The germline V gene encodes CDR1 SGHAT and CDR2 FQNNGV. The CDR3 is made up of 13 amino acids. TCRdb keeps only in-frame clones here, not all; method: immunoSEQ multiplex PCR. The top ten hold approximately 15% of the sample, which has approximately 180,000 clones, more than 75% seen once. Sequenced sample: PBMCs or T cells enriched from blood (not recorded which). This clonotype was obtained from a woman in her forties or fifties who had recovered from COVID-19. The V gene is TRBV11-2, the J gene TRBJ2-2; D gene uncertain. CDR3 in DNA: TGTGCCAGCAGCTTAACGGACACCGGGGAGCTGTTTTTT. It codes for CASSLTDTGELFF. Together with reference TRBV11-2 and TRBJ2-2, the CDR3 gives the full variable domain: EAGVAQSPRYKIIEKRQSVAFWCNPISGHATLYWYQQILGQGPKLLIQFQNNGVVDDSQLPKDRFSAERLKGVDSTLKIQPAKLEDSAVYLCASSLTDTGELFFGEGSRLTVL.